This entry is about one T cell receptor (beta chain). Its antigen is unknown. Method: immunoSEQ multiplex PCR; TCRdb's copy keeps in-frame clones and lacks some. The data show around 6,000 clones, under 65% seen once. Germline CDR1 reads MGHDK; CDR2 reads SYGVNS. The CDR3 is 14 amino acids. V gave up 2 bases and J gave up 0 bases, with 8 bases separating them. This entry belongs to a study of PD-1 blockade in classical Hodgkin lymphoma. General study results and limits: Before treatment, TCR diversity in newly diagnosed patients was reportedly lower than in healthy donors.

With no exception, relapse followed autologous stem cell transplantation in all patients, and brentuximab vedotin exposure varied. After PBMCs were thawed, their CD8+ T cells were isolated by magnetic negative selection. This chain connects TRBV25-1 to TRBJ2-7; D is perhaps TRBD1 (5 bases). Sequencing used CD8+ T cells from blood, obtained at baseline. The receptor was isolated from a human donor with classical Hodgkin lymphoma. For the CDR3, the DNA is TGTGCCAGCAGTGAAGTTGACAGCTCCTACGAGCAGTACTTC. Translation: CASSEVDSSYEQYF.